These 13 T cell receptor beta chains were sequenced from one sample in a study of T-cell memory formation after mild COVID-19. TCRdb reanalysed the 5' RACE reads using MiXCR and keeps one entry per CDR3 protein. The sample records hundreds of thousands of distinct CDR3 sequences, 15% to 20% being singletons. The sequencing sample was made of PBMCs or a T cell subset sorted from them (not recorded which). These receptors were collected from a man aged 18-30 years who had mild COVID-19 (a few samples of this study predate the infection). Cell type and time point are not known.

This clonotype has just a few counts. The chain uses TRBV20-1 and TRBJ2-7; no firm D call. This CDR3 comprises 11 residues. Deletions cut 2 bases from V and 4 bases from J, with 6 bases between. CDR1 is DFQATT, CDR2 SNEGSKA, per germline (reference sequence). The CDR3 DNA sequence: TGCAGTGCTAGACAGAATTACGAGCAGTACTTC. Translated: CSARQNYEQYF.

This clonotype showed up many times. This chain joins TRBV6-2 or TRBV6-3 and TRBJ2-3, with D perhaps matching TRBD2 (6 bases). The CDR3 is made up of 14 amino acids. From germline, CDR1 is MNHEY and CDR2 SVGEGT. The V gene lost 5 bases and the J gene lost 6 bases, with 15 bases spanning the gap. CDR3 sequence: CASSHRDWWDTQYF. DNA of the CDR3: TGTGCCAGCAGTCACCGGGACTGGTGGGATACGCAGTATTTT.

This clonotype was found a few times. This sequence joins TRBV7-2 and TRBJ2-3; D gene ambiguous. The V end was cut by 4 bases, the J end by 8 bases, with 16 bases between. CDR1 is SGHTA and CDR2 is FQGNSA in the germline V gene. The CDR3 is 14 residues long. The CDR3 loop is CASSSRTLASTQYF. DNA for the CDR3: TGTGCCAGCAGCTCACGTACCCTTGCAAGTACGCAGTATTTT.

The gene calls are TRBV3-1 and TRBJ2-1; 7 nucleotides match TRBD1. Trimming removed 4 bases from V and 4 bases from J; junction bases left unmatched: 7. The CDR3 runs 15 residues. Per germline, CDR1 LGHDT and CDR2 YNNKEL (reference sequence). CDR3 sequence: CASSREGARYNEQFF. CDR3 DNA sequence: TGTGCCAGCAGCCGAGAGGGGGCGCGGTACAATGAGCAGTTCTTC.

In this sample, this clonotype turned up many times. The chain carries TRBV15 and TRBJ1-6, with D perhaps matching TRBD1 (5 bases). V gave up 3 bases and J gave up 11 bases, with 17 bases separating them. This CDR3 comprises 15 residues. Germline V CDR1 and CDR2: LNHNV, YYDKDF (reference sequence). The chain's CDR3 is CATSSLRQGLAPLHF. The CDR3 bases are TGTGCCACCAGCAGCCTAAGGCAGGGTTTGGCACCCCTCCACTTT.

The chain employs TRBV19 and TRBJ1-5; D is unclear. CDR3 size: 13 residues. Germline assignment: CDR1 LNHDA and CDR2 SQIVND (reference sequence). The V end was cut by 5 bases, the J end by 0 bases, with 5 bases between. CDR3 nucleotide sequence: TGTGCCAGTAGTGATTATAGCAATCAGCCCCAGCATTTT. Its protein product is CASSDYSNQPQHF.

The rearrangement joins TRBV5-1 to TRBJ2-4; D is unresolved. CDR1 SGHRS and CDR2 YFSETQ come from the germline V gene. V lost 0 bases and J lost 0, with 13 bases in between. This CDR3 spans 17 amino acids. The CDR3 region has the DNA TGCGCCAGCAGCTTGGATGCGGAGCACGTAGCCAAAAACATTCAGTACTTC. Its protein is CASSLDAEHVAKNIQYF.

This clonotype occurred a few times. CDR3 region: CSARRGGDEQFF. The CDR3, as DNA: TGCAGTGCTAGGCGGGGTGGCGATGAGCAGTTCTTC. This chain joins TRBV20-1 and TRBJ2-1, with D maybe TRBD2 (6 bases). Germline loops: CDR1 DFQATT, CDR2 SNEGSKA (reference sequence). The CDR3 consists of 12 residues. V was trimmed by 3 bases and J by 8 bases, leaving 11 bases between them.

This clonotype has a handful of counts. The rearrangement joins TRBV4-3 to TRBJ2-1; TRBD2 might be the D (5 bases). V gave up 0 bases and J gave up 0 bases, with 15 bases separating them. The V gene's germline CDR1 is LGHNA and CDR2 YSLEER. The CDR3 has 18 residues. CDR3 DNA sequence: TGCGCCAGCAGCCAAGATGCGGGCAGGTTGAGCTCCTACAATGAGCAGTTCTTC. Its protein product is CASSQDAGRLSSYNEQFF.

CDR3 DNA sequence: TGTGCCAGCATCCCCCCTAGCGCGGATACGCAGTATTTT. Its protein product is CASIPPSADTQYF. The rearrangement joins TRBV6-2 or TRBV6-3 to TRBJ2-3; tentatively, D is TRBD2 (6 bases). Germline CDR1 MNHEY, CDR2 SVGEGT. The ends were cut back, 7 bases at V and 6 bases at J, with 14 bases in the middle. This CDR3 comprises 13 residues.

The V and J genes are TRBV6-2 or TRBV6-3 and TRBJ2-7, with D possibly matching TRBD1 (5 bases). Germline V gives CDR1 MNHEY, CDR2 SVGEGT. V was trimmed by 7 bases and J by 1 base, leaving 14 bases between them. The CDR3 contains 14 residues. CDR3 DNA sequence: TGTGCCAGCACCCGGATTCAGGGTTCCTACGAGCAGTACTTC. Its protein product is CASTRIQGSYEQYF.

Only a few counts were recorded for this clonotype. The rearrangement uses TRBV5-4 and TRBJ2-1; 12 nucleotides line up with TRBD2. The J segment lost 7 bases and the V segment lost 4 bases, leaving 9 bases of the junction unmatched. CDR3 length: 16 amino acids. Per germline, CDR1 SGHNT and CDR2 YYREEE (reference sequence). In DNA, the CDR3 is TGTGCCAGCAGCCCCTCTAGCGGGGGGGCCGGAAATGAGCAGTTCTTC. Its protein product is CASSPSSGGAGNEQFF.

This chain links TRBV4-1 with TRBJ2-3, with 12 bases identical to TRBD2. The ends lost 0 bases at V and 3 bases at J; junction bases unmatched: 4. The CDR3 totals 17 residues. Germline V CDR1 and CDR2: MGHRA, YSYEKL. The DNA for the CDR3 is TGCGCCAGCAGCCAAGACCACACTAGCGGGGGGACAGATACGCAGTATTTT. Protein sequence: CASSQDHTSGGTDTQYF.